The rows below give T cell receptor beta chains drawn from one sample of a study of tumor-infiltrating lymphocytes in primary liver carcinoma. TCRdb processed the multiplex PCR reads anew with MiXCR; each CDR3 protein has one entry. The sample contains about 330,000 distinct CDR3 sequences, approximately 64% of which appear only once. The sequenced sample consisted of peripheral blood. The receptor source for this set is a man aged 40-55 years with primary liver carcinoma and hepatitis B virus infection. Both conserved end residues are trimmed from each CDR3. A D gene is named only where the DNA matches it firmly.

V	D	J	CDR3
TRBV6-5	.	TRBJ2-5	ASGSGYWTQY
TRBV19	TRBD1	TRBJ1-1	ASRAGGRMAF
TRBV14	TRBD1	TRBJ1-2	ASSQVDTGDGYT
TRBV28	TRBD1	TRBJ1-1	ASSPTGASSLAF
TRBV4-1	TRBD2	TRBJ2-1	PSSQDLAGAQNNEQS
TRBV11-2	.	TRBJ2-5	ASMKISRETHY
TRBV4-1	.	TRBJ1-4	ASSPGGQLF
TRBV10-3	.	TRBJ2-1	AIRPGRGADEQF
TRBV11-2	.	TRBJ2-7	ASSLDRACEQY
TRBV5-5	.	TRBJ1-1	ASSRMTESIWAETF
TRBV6-5	TRBD1	TRBJ2-7	ASSYFPTGTYERY
TRBV4-1	.	TRBJ1-4	ASSRPQEKLF
TRBV6-1	.	TRBJ2-1	ASRSVAGAYNEHF
TRBV14	.	TRBJ2-7	ASSQDIGSYEQY
TRBV29-1	TRBD1	TRBJ2-7	NVRDRGYEQN
TRBV6-5	TRBD1	TRBJ2-3	ASRRGQGSEY
TRBV20-1	.	TRBJ2-7	SARDTMATYEQY
TRBV6-2/TRBV6-3	TRBD1	TRBJ1-1	ASSYPGQGAVF
TRBV4-1	.	TRBJ2-7	ASSHTDGYEHY
TRBV13	TRBD1	TRBJ2-1	ASCSYRGNEQF
TRBV11-2	TRBD1	TRBJ1-1	TSCKGQGAGEAF
TRBV28	TRBD2	TRBJ2-3	ASSLDSGRAADTQY
TRBV6-6	.	TRBJ2-7	ASTPRGGYYEQY
TRBV12-5	TRBD1	TRBJ2-7	ASDTGQGYYGQY
TRBV5-1	.	TRBJ2-3	ASSLTGGAITDTQY
TRBV11-2	.	TRBJ2-7	ASSLGGTLPHEQY
TRBV6-5	.	TRBJ1-5	ASSYPVGLPQH
TRBV4-1	TRBD2	TRBJ2-3	ASSQEDRAGGQDTQY
TRBV12-3/TRBV12-4	TRBD1	TRBJ2-5	ASSLMDREETQY
TRBV11-2	.	TRBJ2-2	ATSPFGGAGELF
TRBV11-3	TRBD2	TRBJ2-1	VSSSGTSGNSYNEQS
TRBV14	TRBD1	TRBJ2-1	ASNQCYRTGTYNEQF
TRBV6-1	TRBD1	TRBJ1-3	ASRRDRDGNTIY
TRBV2	.	TRBJ1-6	ASSGSGGRNSPLH
TRBV11-2	.	TRBJ2-7	ASSLGGLSERY
TRBV6-1	.	TRBJ1-5	TSSEISYSNQSQH
TRBV6-5	.	TRBJ2-7	ASSYSHRLDEQY
TRBV14	TRBD1	TRBJ1-2	ASSQDFSRTGAGYT
TRBV4-1	TRBD2	TRBJ2-1	ASSQDNIAGGNNEQF
TRBV21-1	.	TRBJ2-7	ASSNPLGYEQY
TRBV7-9	.	TRBJ2-7	ASSLVTGPPREQY
TRBV11-2	.	TRBJ1-6	ASSFGAGVNSPLN
TRBV10-3	.	TRBJ2-7	AISGGARYEQY
TRBV11-3	.	TRBJ2-1	ASSPSDQRQQL
TRBV5-5	.	TRBJ1-2	ASSFRPDNYGYT
TRBV5-4	TRBD1	TRBJ2-1	ASSRSITGDNEQF
TRBV12-3/TRBV12-4	.	TRBJ1-1	ASSKKEQAF
TRBV7-2	TRBD2	TRBJ2-5	ASSWPPTGGLREAQY
TRBV11-2	.	TRBJ2-1	ASSLLTHNERF
TRBV20-1	.	TRBJ2-3	SARRGFTDTQY
TRBV11-2	.	TRBJ2-5	ASSTSRTQC